This T cell receptor beta chain was sequenced in a study of Graves' ophthalmopathy and Graves' hyperthyroidism. The ends were cut back, 0 bases at V and 1 base at J, with 9 bases in the middle. Per the germline V gene, CDR1 is KGHSH and CDR2 is LQKENI. This CDR3 contains 15 residues. RNA transcripts served as template for amplifying TCR beta CDR3 sequences. RT-PCR was first run with HTBI primers, then multiplex PCR in a second round. Using its own MiXCR run on the multiplex PCR reads, TCRdb lists one record per CDR3 protein. The sample shows roughly 160,000 distinct CDR3 sequences, roughly two fifths of them seen only once. Exclusion applied to patients with other autoimmune diseases, uncontrolled infections, pregnancy or lactation. This clonotype showed up many times.

Sequenced sample: peripheral blood. This receptor was taken from a woman aged 40 to 55 with Graves' ophthalmopathy. This chain links TRBV18 with TRBJ1-1; D uncertain. The CDR3 DNA is TGTGCCAGCTCACCACCGAACCTACAGAACACTGAAGCTTTCTTT. It is translated as CASSPPNLQNTEAFF.